Detailed here is one T cell receptor (beta chain). Its antigen is unidentified. The sample is drawn from a study of post-analysis software for immune sequencing data. General study findings and limits: Five TRBV segments, TRBV5-6, TRBV5-1 and TRBV20-1 among them, were found more frequent in patients than controls.

Carried by the TCR beta cDNA libraries were unique molecular identifiers. Each CDR3 protein is one row after TCRdb ran MiXCR on the PCR reads. Among about 430,000 distinct CDR3 sequences listed, roughly 40% were seen once. Germline V gene lookup returns CDR1 SGHTA and CDR2 FQGNSA. There are 16 residues in the CDR3. V gave up 4 bases and J gave up 4 bases; unmatched junction bases: 10. Specimen: blood. The chain carries TRBV7-2 and TRBJ1-5; 7 bases map to TRBD1. This receptor was obtained from a girl aged 2-10 years with multiple sclerosis. The CDR3 reads CASSSYAGQYNQPQHF. The CDR3 coding sequence is TGTGCCAGCAGCTCCTATGCGGGACAGTATAATCAGCCCCAGCATTTT.